Described below is a single T cell receptor beta chain sequence and its context. In its sample, this clonotype was seen a few times. This receptor's antigen is unknown. Base qualities are not recorded, but no much larger clone differs from it by a single base. This sample stems from a study of blood T cells in healthy people across ages (dated by TCRdb to between 2014 and 2016). Regarding the study in general: In model experiments, template switching captured about one uniquely barcoded TCR beta cDNA molecule for every two T cells. Four age groups were formed from the donors: young (average 16 years), middle-aged (approximately 41), aged (about 62) and long-lived (more than 75). For two donors (one aged 18 to 29 and one aged 80 or older), the study analyzed two additional independent replicas of 1 million unique cDNA reads from the same blood draw. Donors of different ages were randomly distributed across sequencing lanes to avoid experimental bias. Using deep sequencing normalized with unique cDNA molecular identifiers, the study measured how TCR beta repertoire diversity changes with age. Study-wide findings and limitations: Estimates of total diversity from one million sequenced T cells were regarded as lower bounds and underestimates. Conclusive comparison of naive and antigen-experienced compartments was prevented by the profiling of bulk unsorted PBMCs. Observed TCR beta diversity correlated strongly with the percentage of naive T cells measured by flow cytometry. As age increased, observed TCR beta diversity per million T cells dropped in a roughly linear way, and a significant reduction was already evident by age about 36. Compared with the aged group, the long-lived group had more naive CD4+ T cells, fewer expanded clones and increased TCR diversity, suggesting age selection. Because donor CMV infection status was unknown, age-related changes in expanded clonotypes were potentially confounded.

The library was produced with 5' RACE. Sequencing took place on an Illumina HiSeq 2500. A second roughly 7 to 12 cycle PCR used a sample-barcoded 5' primer and a J-beta primer mix. Each TCR beta cDNA molecule received a unique molecular identifier from a template-switch 5' adaptor carrying 12 random nucleotides. At least 2.5 million CDR3-containing paired-end reads were obtained from each sample. First-strand cDNA synthesis was performed from all RNA using the Mint cDNA synthesis kit, with priming by a TRBC-specific oligonucleotide. Following uracil-DNA glycosylase treatment, all cDNA underwent a first 18-cycle PCR with the universal primers M1SS and BC2_uni_R. The paper's data handling went like this. Each sample was normalized by randomly selecting 1 million high-quality reads, each carrying a distinct molecular identifier. Reads sharing molecular identifiers were discarded rather than binned into consensus sequences. MiTCR, with a Q25 quality threshold and the strictest error-elimination algorithm, was used for CDR3 identification, clonotype clustering and error correction. A nonparametric unseen species model with Euler transformation was used to estimate a lower bound on total TCR beta diversity. TCRdb applied fastp at Q25 and MiXCR to the public reads, then kept only in-frame beta chains. Rows with one shared CDR3 protein collapse into an entry with the most common genes and DNA. The V and J calls and clone size come from TCRdb's table, not from the authors' own analysis. The sample profile shows about 940,000 distinct CDR3 sequences; roughly 50% of them were found once. The ten most abundant clones make up 10% to 15% of the sample.

Based on the germline V gene, the CDR1 and CDR2 sequences are LGHNA and YSLEER. The CDR3 runs 15 amino acids, cysteine and phenylalanine included. The CDR3 DNA has 45 bases and is translated from base 1. A distance of 10 bases separates the germline ends of V and J, which lose 2 bases and 2 bases respectively. Donors were roughly 40 systemically healthy Caucasian individuals from Russia aged roughly 6 to 90 years. Each donor gave ten milliliters of peripheral blood, collected into EDTA-treated Vacutainer tubes. PBMCs were isolated by Ficoll-Paque density-gradient centrifugation, with at least 6.5 million obtained per sample. Total RNA was extracted from PBMCs with Trizol reagent, with at least 6 micrograms obtained per sample. For every donor, an aliquot of PBMCs went through flow cytometry to measure the percentages of naive CD45RAhigh/CD27high T cells.

The rearrangement combines TRBV4-3 with TRBJ2-1; the D gene remains uncertain. The TCR sequence derives from a man aged 25 to 40 in good health. Sequenced input: blood. The CDR3: CASSQLVSTYNEQFF. The nucleotides read TGCGCCAGCAGCCAATTAGTCAGTACCTACAATGAGCAGTTCTTC.